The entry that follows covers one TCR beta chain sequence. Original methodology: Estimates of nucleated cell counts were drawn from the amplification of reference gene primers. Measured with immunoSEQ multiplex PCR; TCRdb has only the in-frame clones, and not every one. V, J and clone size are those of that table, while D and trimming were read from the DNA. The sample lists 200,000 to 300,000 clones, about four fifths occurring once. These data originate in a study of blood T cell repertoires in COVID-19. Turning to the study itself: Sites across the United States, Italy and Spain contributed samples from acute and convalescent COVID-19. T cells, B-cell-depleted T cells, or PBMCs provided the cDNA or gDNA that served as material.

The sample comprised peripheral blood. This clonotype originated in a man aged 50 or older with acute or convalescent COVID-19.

CDR3 bases: TGTGCCAGCAGTCCAAGCCATTATAATTCACCCCTCCACTTT. Its translation: CASSPSHYNSPLHF. The chain joins TRBV6-6 to TRBJ1-6; D unresolved. Germline-derived CDR1 and CDR2 are MNHNY and SVGAGI (reference sequence). This CDR3 contains 14 residues. Trimming cost V 5 bases and J 4 bases, with 9 bases left between them.